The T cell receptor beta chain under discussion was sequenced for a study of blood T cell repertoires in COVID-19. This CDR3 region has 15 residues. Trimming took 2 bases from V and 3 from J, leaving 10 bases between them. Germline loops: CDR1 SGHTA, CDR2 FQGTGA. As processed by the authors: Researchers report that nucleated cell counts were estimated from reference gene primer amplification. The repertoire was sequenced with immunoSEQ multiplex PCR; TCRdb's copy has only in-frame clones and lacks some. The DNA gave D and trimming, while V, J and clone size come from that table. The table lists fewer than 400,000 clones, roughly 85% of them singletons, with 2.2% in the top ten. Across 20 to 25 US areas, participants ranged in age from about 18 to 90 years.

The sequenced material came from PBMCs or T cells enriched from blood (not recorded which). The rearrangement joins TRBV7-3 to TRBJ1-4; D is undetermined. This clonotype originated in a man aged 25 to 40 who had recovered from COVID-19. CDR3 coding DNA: TGTGCCAGCAGCTTACAGACGGGTCCTAATGAAAAACTGTTTTTT. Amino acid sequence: CASSLQTGPNEKLFF. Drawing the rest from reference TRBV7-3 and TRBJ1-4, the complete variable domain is GAGVSQTPSNKVTEKGKYVELRCDPISGHTALYWYRQSLGQGPEFLIYFQGTGAADDSGLPNDRFFAVRPEGSVSTLKIQRTERGDSAVYLCASSLQTGPNEKLFFGSGTQLSVL.